The 15 T cell receptor beta chains below come from one sample, sequenced in a study of neoadjuvant anti-PD-1 for oral cavity cancer. This sample's time point: after neoadjuvant nivolumab, at surgical resection. TCRdb's table, derived via immunoSEQ multiplex PCR, lists solely in-frame clones and lacks some. The sample holds roughly 14,000 clones, around 76% seen once. The specimen was PBMCs, collected after nivolumab (anti-PD-1) treatment. The source is a person aged 35-80 years with oral cavity squamous cell carcinoma.

V is TRBV28 and J is TRBJ1-1; D unclear. CDR1 and CDR2 (germline): MDHEN, SYDVKM. Trimming stripped 2 bases from V and 6 bases from J, with 4 bases between. This CDR3 contains 11 residues. The DNA of the CDR3 is TGTGCCAGCAGTTTACCCCCTGAAGCTTTCTTT. It is translated as CASSLPPEAFF.

This clone was counted between two and nine times. The chain is built from TRBV2 and TRBJ2-6; no definite D call. V lost 7 bases to trimming and J lost 4 bases, with 14 bases between them. The length of the CDR3 is 15 residues. Germline V gene sequence: CDR1 SNHLY, CDR2 FYNNEI. The CDR3 spells CASKQDLPGANVLTF. For the CDR3, the DNA is TGTGCCAGCAAACAAGACCTTCCCGGGGCCAACGTCCTGACTTTC.

The chain has TRBV7-6 and TRBJ2-5; D may be TRBD2 (5 bases). CDR3 size: 13 residues. V was cut by 5 bases and J by 4 bases, with 11 bases left in between. The V gene's germline CDR1 is SGHVS and CDR2 FNYEAQ. The CDR3 region is CASSRGLAETQYF. As DNA, the CDR3 is TGTGCCAGCAGCAGAGGGCTTGCAGAGACCCAGTACTTC. Full variable domain (rest looked up from reference TRBV7-6 and TRBJ2-5): GAGVSQSPRYKVTKRGQDVALRCDPISGHVSLYWYRQALGQGPEFLTYFNYEAQQDKSGLPNDRFSAERPEGSISTLTIQRTEQRDSAMYRCASSRGLAETQYFGPGTRLLVL.

The chain has TRBV19 and TRBJ1-2, with TRBD1 matching over 10 bases. Unmatched junction bases numbered 4, after V lost 5 bases and J lost 7 bases. Germline V CDR1 and CDR2: LNHDA, SQIVND (reference sequence). The CDR3 extends over 13 amino acids. The CDR3 sequence: CASSSRDRGGYTF. The CDR3 bases are TGTGCCAGTAGTTCCCGGGACAGGGGTGGCTACACCTTC.

The chain has TRBV11-2 and TRBJ2-1; possibly TRBD2 for D (6 bases). The CDR3 contains 14 residues. With 1 base removed from V and 8 bases from J, the gap between germline ends came to 12 bases. Germline values: CDR1 SGHAT, CDR2 FQNNGV. The chain's CDR3 is CASSLVPGEYEQFF. For the CDR3, the DNA is TGTGCCAGCAGCTTAGTTCCGGGGGAATATGAGCAGTTCTTC.

The chain carries TRBV5-1 and TRBJ2-4, with D perhaps matching TRBD1 or TRBD2 (5 bases each). Trimming stripped 3 bases from V and 2 bases from J, with 24 bases between. The germline gives CDR1 SGHRS, CDR2 YFSETQ. The length of the CDR3 is 19 residues. The CDR3 protein is CASSSVRTGPGLPKNIQYF. The CDR3 DNA sequence: TGCGCCAGCAGCTCCGTAAGAACAGGCCCGGGGCTACCCAAAAACATTCAGTACTTC.

The V gene is TRBV10-3, the J gene TRBJ1-1, with 7 bases fitting TRBD1. CDR1 and CDR2 from the germline V gene are ENHRY and SYGVKD. The CDR3 length is 13 residues. The V gene end was trimmed by 4 bases and the J gene end by 4 bases; junction bases not matched to a gene: 3. DNA of the CDR3: TGTGCCATCAGTGTATCAGGGGGCACTGAAGCTTTCTTT. Translation: CAISVSGGTEAFF.

The rearrangement links TRBV5-1 to TRBJ2-1; D remains ambiguous. Between the trimmed V and J ends, which lost 4 bases and 5 bases, there was a span of 7 bases. CDR3 size: 12 residues. Per germline, CDR1 SGHRS and CDR2 YFSETQ. CDR3 sequence: CASSRTDNEQFF. The CDR3, as DNA: TGCGCCAGCAGCCGTACTGACAATGAGCAGTTCTTC.

V is TRBV28 and J is TRBJ2-7; 9 bases are a match to TRBD1. Germline V gene data show CDR1 as MDHEN and CDR2 as SYDVKM. This CDR3 region has 16 residues. With V trimmed by 5 bases and J by 5 bases, 13 bases remained unmatched. CDR3 sequence: CASSQTSGTGRHEQYF. As DNA, the CDR3 is TGTGCCAGCAGTCAAACCTCCGGGACAGGGAGGCACGAGCAGTACTTC.

The chain couples TRBV5-8 to TRBJ1-5; 7 bases match TRBD1. The CDR3 has 18 residues. Germline CDR1 SGHTS, CDR2 YDEGEE. Trimming removed 3 bases from V and 0 bases from J; junction bases left unmatched: 12. CDR3 coding DNA: TGTGCCAGCAGCTCCTTGGACAGGACTGAATATAGCAATCAGCCCCAGCATTTT. It yields the protein CASSSLDRTEYSNQPQHF.

This chain links TRBV19 with TRBJ1-2, with D unresolved. The V end lost 4 bases, the J end lost 3 bases, and 9 bases lay between the germline ends. The CDR3 runs 13 residues. In germline, CDR1 is LNHDA, CDR2 SQIVND (reference sequence). Written as DNA, the CDR3 is TGTGCCAGTAGTACGGACGGTTACTATGGCTACACCTTC. Translation: CASSTDGYYGYTF.

The gene calls are TRBV2 and TRBJ1-2, with 7 bases aligning to TRBD1. Germline-derived CDR1 and CDR2 are SNHLY and FYNNEI. The CDR3 runs to 13 residues. J lost 3 bases, V lost 9 bases, and 7 bases had no gene match. The CDR3 here is CARITGTDYGYTF. The CDR3, as DNA: TGTGCCAGAATAACCGGGACAGACTATGGCTACACCTTC.

This clone was counted a few times. This chain uses TRBV9 with TRBJ2-7, with 7 positions matching TRBD2. The J segment lost 5 bases and the V segment lost 2 bases, leaving 10 bases of the junction unmatched. The CDR3 is 15 amino acids. CDR1 and CDR2 from the germline V gene are SGDLS and YYNGEE. In nucleotides, the CDR3 is TGTGCCAGCAGCGTGGGAGGGACCACCTTGGACGAGCAGTACTTC. Protein: CASSVGGTTLDEQYF.

V is TRBV7-6 and J is TRBJ2-3; D perhaps matches TRBD2 (6 bases). CDR3 length equals 15 residues. Germline values: CDR1 SGHVS, CDR2 FNYEAQ. The ends were cut back, 5 bases at V and 6 bases at J, with 18 bases in the middle. CDR3 coding DNA: TGTGCCAGCAGCCAAGGAGCTCGGGGGAAGGATACGCAGTATTTT. Its translation is CASSQGARGKDTQYF.

This chain connects TRBV19 to TRBJ2-1; the D is unclear. Trimming removed 3 bases at V and 5 bases at J, with 8 bases between. CDR1 and CDR2 from the germline V gene are LNHDA and SQIVND (reference sequence). The CDR3 covers 13 residues. The CDR3 nucleotides are TGTGCCAGTAGTATGGGCCCAGACAATGAGCAGTTCTTC. Its protein product is CASSMGPDNEQFF.